This is a list of T cell receptor beta chains from one sample in a study of blood T cells in healthy people across ages. TCRdb re-analysed the 5' RACE reads in MiXCR, keeping a single row per CDR3 protein. This sample has around 1,900,000 distinct CDR3 sequences, with about 39% found just once. Sequencing was done on a sample of blood. The source is a human donor in good health. Both conserved end residues are part of each CDR3. The D gene is left open where the match is weak. Size tells how often a clone was seen (once, few, many) or the class of an expanded clone, and some rows leave it out.

cdr3_nt	cdr3_aa	v_call	d_call	clone_size	j_call
TGCAGTGCTAGAGATCAGGGTCCGGCCGGGGAGCTGTTTTTT	CSARDQGPAGELFF	TRBV20-1	-	few	TRBJ2-2
TGTGCCAGCAGACCGATACAGGGTTGGGTAACTGAAGCTTTCTTT	CASRPIQGWVTEAFF	TRBV6-5	-	-	TRBJ1-1
TGTGCCAGCAGTTTATTCCGACTCGGGGGCACGGAGACCCAGTACTTC	CASSLFRLGGTETQYF	TRBV27	-	few	TRBJ2-5
TGTGCCAGCAGTCCGGGACTATCCCCGGAGACCCAGTACTTC	CASSPGLSPETQYF	TRBV12-3/TRBV12-4	TRBD2	-	TRBJ2-5
TGTGCCAGCAGCCCTGGTGGGGAAGGGAACACTGAAGCTTTCTTT	CASSPGGEGNTEAFF	TRBV6-5	-	-	TRBJ1-1
TGCAGCCCCTTGATAGCGCTCTCCTACAATGAGCAGTACTTC	CSPLIALSYNEQYF	TRBV29-1	-	-	TRBJ2-7
TGTGCCAGCAGCGTGGACAGAACGTCACTCTCCTACGAGCAGTACTTC	CASSVDRTSLSYEQYF	TRBV5-6	-	once	TRBJ2-7
TGTGCCAGCAGCCCCCGGGGAAGTAGTTCACCCCTCCACTTT	CASSPRGSSSPLHF	TRBV12-3/TRBV12-4	-	-	TRBJ1-6
TGTGCCAGCAGCCCGACAGGCTCTGGGGCCAACGTCCTGACTTTC	CASSPTGSGANVLTF	TRBV5-1	-	many	TRBJ2-6
TGTGCCAGTAGTAAAAGGGGAGACGAGCAGTACTTC	CASSKRGDEQYF	TRBV19	-	-	TRBJ2-7